The 29 T cell receptor beta chains below were found in one sample sequenced in a study of T cells after somatic rescue of genetic block. Produced via immunoSEQ multiplex PCR; TCRdb's table is partial and in-frame only. The sample includes around 100,000 clones, 85% to 95% of them seen just once. Sequenced: peripheral blood mononuclear cells (PBMCs). These TCRs come from a woman aged 18 to 35.

The chain carries TRBV15 and TRBJ1-6; 7 bases fit TRBD1. Germline-derived CDR1 and CDR2 are LNHNV and YYDKDF (reference sequence). The CDR3 contains 17 residues. With 3 bases clipped from V and 0 bases from J, the junction kept 5 bases outside the gene matches. The CDR3 spells CATSRDRKSSYNSPLHF. Here the CDR3 DNA reads TGTGCCACCAGCAGGGACAGGAAGAGCTCCTATAATTCACCCCTCCACTTT.

This chain links TRBV30 with TRBJ1-6, with TRBD1 identical over 7 bases. CDR3 length: 12 residues. Germline V CDR1 and CDR2: GTSNPN, SVGIG (reference sequence). V trimming: 7 bases; J trimming: 6 bases; junction bases outside the gene matches: 3. In DNA form, the CDR3 reads TGTGCCTCCAGGGGGACTAATTCACCCCTCCACTTT. Translation: CASRGTNSPLHF. The entire variable domain, with the rest obtained from reference TRBV30 and TRBJ1-6, is as follows: SQTIHQWPATLVQPVGSPLSLECTVEGTSNPNLYWYRQAAGRGLQLLFYSVGIGQISSEVPQNLSASRPQDRQFILSSKKLLLSDSGFYLCASRGTNSPLHFGNGTRLTVT.

The rearrangement uses TRBV6-5 and TRBJ2-3; 12 bases agree with TRBD2. This CDR3 contains 15 residues. Germline CDR1 MNHEY, CDR2 SVGAGI. The V and J ends lost 6 bases and 3 bases, in that order; junction bases with no gene match: 4. CDR3 residues: CASRSSGGATDTQYF. As DNA, the CDR3 is TGTGCCAGCAGGTCTAGCGGGGGGGCGACAGATACGCAGTATTTT.

The rearrangement joins TRBV28 to TRBJ1-5, with D unresolved. The V gene lost 10 bases and the J gene lost 0 bases, with 22 bases spanning the gap. CDR1 is MDHEN, CDR2 SYDVKM, per germline. The CDR3 has 17 amino acids. The CDR3 here is CAIRSDGGVYSNQPQHF. The CDR3 nucleotides read TGTGCCATCCGTTCGGACGGCGGTGTTTATAGCAATCAGCCCCAGCATTTT.

The rearrangement links TRBV4-1 to TRBJ2-3; tentatively, D is TRBD1 (6 bases). Trimming shortened V by 3 bases and J by 3 bases, and 13 bases separated the two germline ends. Germline V gives CDR1 MGHRA, CDR2 YSYEKL. The CDR3 totals 15 residues. CDR3 coding DNA: TGCGCCAGCAGCCAGCCTACAGGGATTACAGATACGCAGTATTTT. Protein sequence: CASSQPTGITDTQYF.

The V call is TRBV6-6, the J call TRBJ2-7; TRBD1 is a possible D gene (7 bases). Germline CDR1 is MNHNY and CDR2 is SVGAGI (reference sequence). The CDR3 runs to 15 residues. V was cut by 2 bases and J by 2 bases, with 13 bases left in between. CDR3 region: CASSYGGTVPYEQYF. CDR3 sequence (DNA): TGTGCCAGCAGTTACGGGGGGACAGTCCCCTACGAGCAGTACTTC.

This chain links TRBV7-3 with TRBJ1-2, with 8 bases that match TRBD1. CDR3 length equals 13 residues. Germline trimming cut 5 bases from V and 7 bases from J; bases unmatched to any gene: 6. Germline V gene sequence: CDR1 SGHTA, CDR2 FQGTGA. The CDR3 DNA follows: TGTGCCAGCAGCCCCGGGACAGGCACTGGCTACACCTTC. It is translated as CASSPGTGTGYTF.

The chain has TRBV7-9 and TRBJ2-7, with 7 positions matching TRBD1. This CDR3 comprises 14 residues. Per the germline V gene, CDR1 is SEHNR and CDR2 is FQNEAQ (reference sequence). The V segment lost 4 bases and the J segment 2 bases; nucleotides outside the gene matches: 5. As DNA, the CDR3 is TGTGCCAGCAGCTCTCCTGACAGGGCCTACGAGCAGTACTTC. This sequence encodes CASSSPDRAYEQYF.

This rearrangement joins TRBV5-4 to TRBJ1-4; no reliable D call. The CDR3 totals 15 residues. Germline CDR1 and CDR2: SGHNT and YYREEE (reference sequence). V shed 0 bases and J shed 1 base, with 7 bases lying between them. In DNA, the CDR3 is TGTGCCAGCAGCTTGGGAGATGAAACTAATGAAAAACTGTTTTTT. Protein sequence: CASSLGDETNEKLFF.

The rearrangement links TRBV4-3 to TRBJ2-1; no firm D call. The germline CDR1 and CDR2 sequences are LGHNA and YSLEER. This CDR3 spans 16 amino acids. V lost 0 bases to trimming and J lost 0 bases, with 9 bases between them. For the CDR3, the DNA is TGCGCCAGCAGCCAAGATGGGCAGAGCTCCTACAATGAGCAGTTCTTC. Protein: CASSQDGQSSYNEQFF.

The chain employs TRBV7-3 and TRBJ2-1; 9 bases fit TRBD2. The germline V gene has CDR1 SGHTA and CDR2 FQGTGA. V was pared by 6 bases and J by 6 bases, with 12 bases of the junction left unmatched. The CDR3 has 16 residues. The CDR3 region has the DNA TGTGCCAGCAGTCCCGCGGGCGGGACTAGCATCAATGAGCAGTTCTTC. It encodes CASSPAGGTSINEQFF.

The chain recombines TRBV19 with TRBJ1-2; D gene unclear. CDR3 length: 12 amino acids. Germline CDR1 and CDR2: LNHDA and SQIVND (reference sequence). Between the trimmed V and J ends, which lost 3 bases and 3 bases, there was a span of 5 bases. The CDR3 DNA reads as TGTGCCAGTAGTATCGATCACTATGGCTACACCTTC. Protein product: CASSIDHYGYTF.

The genes are TRBV19 and TRBJ1-1, with D perhaps matching TRBD1 (5 bases). Germline V gives CDR1 LNHDA, CDR2 SQIVND (reference sequence). V shed 0 bases and J shed 7 bases, with 12 bases lying between them. The CDR3 spans 14 residues. The DNA for the CDR3 is TGTGCCAGTAGTATAGAGGCAGGGATAGGTGAAGCTTTCTTT. It codes for CASSIEAGIGEAFF.

The chain carries TRBV29-1 and TRBJ2-3; TRBD2 matches 10 bases. J was trimmed by 14 bases and V by 7 bases; bases with no gene match: 9. CDR3 length: 11 residues. From germline, CDR1 is SQVTM and CDR2 ANQGSEA. CDR3 residues: CSGRLAGGSYF. Here the CDR3 DNA reads TGCAGCGGTAGATTAGCGGGGGGTTCGTATTTT.

The chain links TRBV5-4 to TRBJ2-7, with D tentatively TRBD1 (6 bases). This CDR3 spans 15 amino acids. The ends were cut back, 4 bases at V and 3 bases at J, with 17 bases in the middle. The germline gives CDR1 SGHNT, CDR2 YYREEE (reference sequence). The chain's CDR3 is CASSPEAGEIYEQYF. DNA for the CDR3: TGTGCCAGCAGCCCGGAGGCAGGGGAGATCTACGAGCAGTACTTC.

CDR3 region: CASSSLPGVEGYNSPLHF. The DNA for the CDR3 is TGTGCCAGCAGTTCCCTACCCGGGGTCGAGGGTTATAATTCACCCCTCCACTTT. V gene TRBV28 combines with J gene TRBJ1-6; D is unresolved. Trimming stripped 4 bases from V and 4 bases from J, with 20 bases between. CDR3 length: 18 amino acids. From germline, CDR1 is MDHEN and CDR2 SYDVKM.

V usage is TRBV5-6 and J usage is TRBJ2-3; 10 bases fit TRBD2. This CDR3 has 16 residues. From germline, CDR1 is SGHDT and CDR2 YYEEEE. The junction had 5 bases not matched to a gene; V was cut back by 3 bases and J by 1 base. As DNA, the CDR3 is TGTGCCAGCAGCTCCTATAGCGGGGGGCGCACAGATACGCAGTATTTT. Amino acid sequence: CASSSYSGGRTDTQYF.

This sequence joins TRBV4-1 and TRBJ1-4; D might be TRBD1 (5 bases). CDR1 and CDR2 (germline): MGHRA, YSYEKL. The CDR3 length is 15 residues. The V end lost 0 bases, the J end lost 2 bases, and 7 bases lay between the germline ends. This CDR3 reads CASSQEGGTNEKLFF. The CDR3 DNA is TGCGCCAGCAGCCAAGAGGGGGGGACTAATGAAAAACTGTTTTTT.

This chain joins TRBV6-5 and TRBJ2-7; D is uncertain. Germline V gene sequence: CDR1 MNHEY, CDR2 SVGAGI. This CDR3 has 15 amino acids. The V end was cut by 10 bases, the J end by 0 bases, with 19 bases between. The CDR3 sequence is CATHKAGLGSYEQYF. CDR3 coding DNA: TGTGCCACCCACAAGGCAGGCTTGGGCTCCTACGAGCAGTACTTC.

This chain connects TRBV18 to TRBJ2-3; D remains ambiguous. CDR3 size: 13 residues. Germline CDR1 is KGHSH and CDR2 is LQKENI. V lost 0 bases to trimming and J lost 6 bases, with 7 bases between them. CDR3 nucleotide sequence: TGTGCCAGCTCACCACCGGGCTCTGATACGCAGTATTTT. Amino acid sequence: CASSPPGSDTQYF.

This clone was seen only once. The chain is built from TRBV9 and TRBJ2-1, with 9 bases fitting TRBD2. Trimming cost V 4 bases and J 7 bases; bases outside gene matches: 9. The length of the CDR3 is 15 residues. Germline CDR1 is SGDLS and CDR2 is YYNGEE. The CDR3 bases are TGTGCCAGCAGCTTAAGCGGGGGGTCCGGTAATGAGCAGTTCTTC. This codes for CASSLSGGSGNEQFF.

This rearrangement joins TRBV5-3 to TRBJ2-4; 11 bases are a match to TRBD2. TRBV5-3 is flagged as an ORF with uncertain function. The CDR3 length is 17 residues. V gave up 0 bases and J gave up 2 bases; unmatched junction bases: 4. CDR3 sequence reads: CARSLGSSGGPKNIQYF. The CDR3, as DNA: TGTGCCAGAAGCTTGGGCTCTAGCGGGGGGCCCAAAAACATTCAGTACTTC.

The genes are TRBV27 and TRBJ2-3, with 7 bases fitting TRBD2. V was pared by 6 bases and J by 2 bases, with 11 bases of the junction left unmatched. CDR1 and CDR2 from the germline V gene are MNHEY and SMNVEV (reference sequence). The CDR3 spans 16 residues. The CDR3 reads CASSPGRRGYTDTQYF. The CDR3 DNA reads TGTGCCAGCAGCCCGGGCCGGCGGGGGTACACAGATACGCAGTATTTT.

The chain couples TRBV19 to TRBJ2-7, with 9 bases matching TRBD1. V shed 5 bases, J shed 2 bases, and the junction held 7 bases outside the gene matches. This CDR3 spans 15 amino acids. Per the germline V gene, CDR1 is LNHDA and CDR2 is SQIVND (reference sequence). CDR3 nucleotides: TGTGCCAGTAGTTCCCGGACAGGGGTAGCCTACGAGCAGTACTTC. Its translation is CASSSRTGVAYEQYF.

The chain carries TRBV6-1 and TRBJ2-6; tentatively, D is TRBD1 (5 bases). The CDR3 totals 15 residues. Germline V CDR1 and CDR2: MNHNS, SASEGT. Between the trimmed V and J ends, which lost 4 bases and 0 bases, there was a span of 7 bases. In DNA form, the CDR3 reads TGTGCCAGCAGTGGGACAAACTCTGGGGCCAACGTCCTGACTTTC. Amino acids: CASSGTNSGANVLTF.

V and J are TRBV28 and TRBJ2-3; 8 bases fit TRBD2. V gave up 4 bases and J gave up 5 bases; unmatched junction bases: 5. Germline lookup yields CDR1 MDHEN and CDR2 SYDVKM. The CDR3 has 14 amino acids. The chain's CDR3 is CASSSRTSRDTQYF. CDR3 nucleotides: TGTGCCAGCAGTTCTCGGACTAGCCGAGATACGCAGTATTTT.

J is TRBJ2-2 and V is TRBV27; maybe TRBD1 (6 bases). Germline assignment: CDR1 MNHEY and CDR2 SMNVEV (reference sequence). The CDR3 has 17 residues. The V gene lost 5 bases and the J gene lost 2 bases, with 18 bases spanning the gap. CDR3 region: CASSPRTGTLNTGELFF. The CDR3 nucleotides are TGTGCCAGCAGTCCCCGGACCGGGACACTCAACACCGGGGAGCTGTTTTTT.

The chain employs TRBV27 and TRBJ1-5; D not certain. From germline, CDR1 is MNHEY and CDR2 SMNVEV (reference sequence). CDR3 size: 15 residues. Trimming took off 7 bases at V and 2 bases at J, with 15 bases between the two ends. The CDR3 DNA is TGTGCCAGCATGCCCGGGCACTACGGCAATCAGCCCCAGCATTTT. Protein sequence: CASMPGHYGNQPQHF.

The chain joins TRBV9 to TRBJ2-5; D unclear. The CDR3 loop spans 13 amino acids. Germline CDR1 and CDR2: SGDLS and YYNGEE. The V end lost 4 bases, the J end lost 0 bases, and 7 bases lay between the germline ends. The CDR3 DNA sequence: TGTGCCAGCAGCCCCCGGAACCAAGAGACCCAGTACTTC. It codes for CASSPRNQETQYF. Using reference TRBV9 and TRBJ2-5 for the parts outside the CDR3, the full variable domain is DSGVTQTPKHLITATGQRVTLRCSPRSGDLSVYWYQQSLDQGLQFLIQYYNGEERAKGNILERFSAQQFPDLHSELNLSSLELGDSALYFCASSPRNQETQYFGPGTRLLVL.